The 8 T cell receptor beta chains in this list originate from one sample, sequenced in a study of blood T cell repertoires in COVID-19. Only in-frame clones appear in the TCRdb table, and some are missing; sequencing was by immunoSEQ multiplex PCR. The profile covers approximately 240,000 clones, with approximately 90% appearing a single time and more than 5% taken by the ten largest. The material sequenced was PBMCs or T cells enriched from blood (not recorded which). The source is a woman in her thirties with acute COVID-19.

This chain links TRBV28 with TRBJ2-7; D uncertain. In germline, CDR1 is MDHEN, CDR2 SYDVKM. V was clipped by 4 bases and J by 0 bases, with 4 bases between them. This CDR3 is built from 12 residues. The CDR3 spells CASSSSSYEQYF. As DNA, the CDR3 is TGTGCCAGCAGTTCCAGCTCCTACGAGCAGTACTTC.

The chain recombines TRBV9 with TRBJ2-3; unclear D gene. The germline V and J ends were trimmed by 1 base and 0 bases, with 9 bases remaining between them. CDR3 size: 15 residues. The V gene's germline CDR1 is SGDLS and CDR2 YYNGEE. The CDR3 bases are TGTGCCAGCAGCGTAACGCGGAGCAGCACAGATACGCAGTATTTT. The encoded protein is CASSVTRSSTDTQYF.

V is TRBV11-2 and J is TRBJ2-1, with 16 bases identical to TRBD2. CDR1 and CDR2 from the germline V gene are SGHAT and FQNNGV. With V trimmed by 5 bases and J by 8 bases, 6 bases remained unmatched. The CDR3 runs 16 residues. The CDR3 is CASSMGLAGGQHEQFF. Here the CDR3 DNA reads TGTGCCAGCAGCATGGGACTAGCGGGGGGGCAGCATGAGCAGTTCTTC.

The chain is built from TRBV28 and TRBJ1-2; TRBD1 is a possible D gene (6 bases). Germline V lookup: CDR1 MDHEN, CDR2 SYDVKM. The CDR3 has 13 residues. Deletions cut 7 bases from V and 5 bases from J, with 14 bases between. The CDR3, as DNA: TGTGCCAGCAACTCGGGACAAGATTATGGCTACACCTTC. It is translated as CASNSGQDYGYTF.

The chain combines TRBV15 with TRBJ2-1; weak D call: TRBD2 (5 bases). V gave up 0 bases and J gave up 1 base, with 10 bases separating them. The CDR3 spans 16 residues. CDR1 and CDR2 (germline): LNHNV, YYDKDF (reference sequence). CDR3 protein: CATSREGSLSYNEQFF. DNA for the CDR3: TGTGCCACCAGCAGAGAAGGGAGCTTGTCCTACAATGAGCAGTTCTTC.

This rearrangement joins TRBV15 to TRBJ1-1; 8 bases align to TRBD1. This CDR3 has 15 amino acids. CDR1 LNHNV and CDR2 YYDKDF come from the germline V gene (reference sequence). The V gene end was trimmed by 5 bases and the J gene end by 3 bases; junction bases not matched to a gene: 8. The CDR3: CATSGNQGADTEAFF. The CDR3 region has the DNA TGTGCCACCAGCGGAAACCAGGGGGCGGACACTGAAGCTTTCTTT.

The rearrangement joins TRBV18 to TRBJ1-5, with TRBD1 as a possible D gene (5 bases). The length of the CDR3 is 17 residues. Germline V lookup: CDR1 KGHSH, CDR2 LQKENI. The V and J ends lost 3 bases and 0 bases respectively, with 15 bases between them. CDR3 sequence: CASSPLRQPDSNQPQHF. CDR3 nucleotide sequence: TGTGCCAGCTCACCCCTTAGACAGCCGGATAGCAATCAGCCCCAGCATTTT. Complete variable domain (other parts from reference TRBV18 and TRBJ1-5): NAGVMQNPRHLVRRRGQEARLRCSPMKGHSHVYWYRQLPEEGLKFMVYLQKENIIDESGMPKERFSAEFPKEGPSILRIQQVVRGDSAAYFCASSPLRQPDSNQPQHFGDGTRLSIL.

This sequence joins TRBV27 and TRBJ1-6; 7 bases are a match to TRBD1. Per the germline V gene, CDR1 is MNHEY and CDR2 is SMNVEV (reference sequence). The V segment lost 6 bases and the J segment 9 bases; nucleotides outside the gene matches: 11. The CDR3 contains 15 residues. The CDR3 spells CASRRDSSWASPLHF. The CDR3, as DNA: TGTGCCAGCAGAAGGGACAGCTCCTGGGCTTCACCCCTCCACTTT.